This entry features one T cell receptor (beta chain) sequence. What it recognizes is unknown. This sample stems from a study of cytomegalovirus exposure and HLA in healthy donors. The ends were cut back, 3 bases at V and 0 bases at J, with 17 bases in the middle. CDR3 length equals 16 residues. Looked up from germline, CDR1 is GTSNPN and CDR2 is SVGIG (reference sequence). Points from the study as a whole: Reported results showed that the classifier diagnosed cytomegalovirus status with high specificity and sensitivity. The study listed approximately 160 cytomegalovirus-associated TCR beta chains.

PCR amplification relied on 60 Vbeta primers (plus 13 Jbeta primers). This table comes from immunoSEQ multiplex PCR, and its TCRdb copy is limited to in-frame clones, with some not included. The data show over 80,000 clones, 78% seen once. The sample was PBMCs. The rearrangement joins TRBV30 to TRBJ1-1; D call uncertain. The receptor was isolated from a woman in her thirties or forties in good health and CMV-seronegative. CDR3 DNA sequence: TGTGCCTGGAGCCGTAGCGGCAGAAGATTGAACACTGAAGCTTTCTTT. Translated, it gives CAWSRSGRRLNTEAFF. Looking up the rest from reference TRBV30 and TRBJ1-1 gives the full variable domain: SQTIHQWPATLVQPVGSPLSLECTVEGTSNPNLYWYRQAAGRGLQLLFYSVGIGQISSEVPQNLSASRPQDRQFILSSKKLLLSDSGFYLCAWSRSGRRLNTEAFFGQGTRLTVV.